This T cell receptor (beta chain) was found in a study of blood T cell repertoires in COVID-19. Participant age was roughly 18 to 89 years, and participants resided in fewer than 25 US areas. Germline lookup yields CDR1 MNHEY and CDR2 SMNVEV (reference sequence). This CDR3 is 17 amino acids long. With 5 bases clipped from V and 0 bases from J, the junction kept 8 bases outside the gene matches. Using immunoSEQ multiplex PCR, the repertoire was profiled, and TCRdb retains in-frame clones only, with some absent. Among over 200,000 clones listed, 85% were seen once. The chain uses TRBV27 and TRBJ2-5; 11 bases align to TRBD2. The sample was PBMCs or T cells enriched from blood (not recorded which). This TCR derives from a man in his forties who had recovered from COVID-19. Here the CDR3 reads CASSELAGGLYQETQYF. In nucleotides, the CDR3 is TGTGCCAGCAGTGAGCTAGCGGGAGGCCTGTACCAAGAGACCCAGTACTTC.